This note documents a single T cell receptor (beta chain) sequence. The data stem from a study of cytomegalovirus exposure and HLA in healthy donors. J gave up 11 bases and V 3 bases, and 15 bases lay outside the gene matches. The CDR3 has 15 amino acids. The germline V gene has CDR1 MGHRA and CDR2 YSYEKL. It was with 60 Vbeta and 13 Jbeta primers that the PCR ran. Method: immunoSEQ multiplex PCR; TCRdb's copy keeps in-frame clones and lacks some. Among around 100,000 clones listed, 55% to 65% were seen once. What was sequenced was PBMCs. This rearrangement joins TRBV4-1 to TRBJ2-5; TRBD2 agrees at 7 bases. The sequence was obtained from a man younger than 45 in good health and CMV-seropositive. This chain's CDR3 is CASSQSWQAGREQYF. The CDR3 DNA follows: TGCGCCAGCAGCCAGTCATGGCAGGCAGGGCGGGAGCAGTACTTC.